A single sample is the source of the 20 T cell receptor beta chains below, sequenced in a study of blood T cell repertoires in COVID-19. Profiling relied on immunoSEQ multiplex PCR, and the TCRdb table lists in-frame clones only, not all of them. The sample records under 75,000 clones, almost 85% being singletons. The sample consisted of peripheral blood. The receptors come from a man in his sixties with COVID-19, enrolled during active disease.

This chain uses TRBV25-1 with TRBJ1-2; D unclear. CDR1 and CDR2 (germline): MGHDK, SYGVNS. Trimming cost V 3 bases and J 4 bases, with 15 bases left between them. The CDR3 is made up of 15 amino acids. CDR3 sequence: CASSDDGGAGYGYTF. The CDR3 DNA reads as TGTGCCAGCAGTGATGATGGCGGAGCTGGCTATGGCTACACCTTC.

The CDR3: CASSQGHGVEKLFF. CDR3 sequence (DNA): TGCGCCAGCAGCCAGGGACACGGGGTCGAAAAACTGTTTTTT. This rearrangement joins TRBV4-1 to TRBJ1-4; D is possibly TRBD1 (6 bases). CDR1 and CDR2 from the germline V gene are MGHRA and YSYEKL. V was cut by 3 bases and J by 8 bases, with 13 bases left in between. This CDR3 contains 14 residues.

This clone was seen more than once but under ten times. The V call is TRBV6-5, the J call TRBJ1-2; 8 bases are a match to TRBD1. The CDR3 is 13 amino acids. From germline, CDR1 is MNHEY and CDR2 SVGAGI. Trimming took 8 bases from V and 5 from J; bases not matched to a gene: 7. The CDR3 DNA reads TGTGCCAGCGGCGACAGGGGTGGTTATGGCTACACCTTC. Translation gives CASGDRGGYGYTF.

This chain uses TRBV2 with TRBJ2-3; 11 bases align to TRBD1. The CDR3 is 15 amino acids. The V gene end was trimmed by 6 bases and the J gene end by 2 bases; junction bases not matched to a gene: 4. Germline V CDR1 and CDR2: SNHLY, FYNNEI. The CDR3 reads CASRSGQGVTDTQYF. CDR3 DNA: TGTGCCAGCAGGTCGGGACAGGGGGTCACAGATACGCAGTATTTT.

The chain employs TRBV5-4 and TRBJ2-1; D perhaps matches TRBD2 (5 bases). V lost 1 base, J lost 7 bases, and 15 bases lay in between. Germline lookup yields CDR1 SGHNT and CDR2 YYREEE (reference sequence). CDR3 length: 15 amino acids. CDR3 coding DNA: TGTGCCAGCAGCTTGTCCGGACTCGATAAGAATGAGCAGTTCTTC. This sequence encodes CASSLSGLDKNEQFF.

This chain connects TRBV4-1 to TRBJ2-3, with 8 bases fitting TRBD1. Germline CDR1 and CDR2: MGHRA and YSYEKL. The CDR3 runs to 16 residues. J gave up 2 bases and V 1 base, and 5 bases lay outside the gene matches. Written as DNA, the CDR3 is TGCGCCAGCAGCCAAGGACAGGGGCCGATCACAGATACGCAGTATTTT. This translates into CASSQGQGPITDTQYF.

The chain employs TRBV27 and TRBJ2-5; TRBD2 matches at 11 bases. This CDR3 is 17 amino acids long. Germline lookup yields CDR1 MNHEY and CDR2 SMNVEV (reference sequence). Trimming cost V 6 bases and J 0 bases; bases outside gene matches: 9. CDR3 protein: CASRPSGGTTYQETQYF. CDR3 DNA sequence: TGTGCCAGCAGACCTAGCGGGGGGACAACCTACCAAGAGACCCAGTACTTC.

CDR3 loop: CASSPGTGTGVGEQYF. The CDR3 DNA sequence: TGTGCCAGCAGCCCGGGGACCGGGACAGGGGTGGGCGAGCAGTACTTC. The chain employs TRBV7-6 and TRBJ2-7; TRBD1 matches 10 bases. V shed 5 bases, J shed 6 bases, and the junction held 13 bases outside the gene matches. Germline assignment: CDR1 SGHVS and CDR2 FNYEAQ. This CDR3 contains 16 residues.

CDR3 in DNA: TGTGCCAGCAGTCCCGTCGGACTAGCGGACCCCCAAGAGACCCAGTACTTC. Translated: CASSPVGLADPQETQYF. V usage is TRBV5-4 and J usage is TRBJ2-5; 10 bases line up with TRBD2. Germline CDR1 and CDR2: SGHNT and YYREEE (reference sequence). The junction had 11 bases not matched to a gene; V was cut back by 5 bases and J by 1 base. There are 17 residues in the CDR3.

The V call is TRBV7-2, the J call TRBJ2-2; D is undetermined. The CDR3 has 14 residues. Trimming took off 4 bases at V and 8 bases at J, with 14 bases between the two ends. Germline CDR1 SGHTA, CDR2 FQGNSA. The CDR3 DNA is TGTGCCAGCAGCTCACAAAATACGCCGGGGGAGCTGTTTTTT. It specifies CASSSQNTPGELFF.

The genes are TRBV11-2 and TRBJ1-5; 9 bases line up with TRBD1. J lost 6 bases, V lost 5 bases, and 8 bases had no gene match. This CDR3 is built from 15 residues. In germline, CDR1 is SGHAT, CDR2 FQNNGV. The CDR3 bases are TGTGCCAGCAGCCAAGGACAGGGGATGCGTCAGCCCCAGCATTTT. The encoded protein is CASSQGQGMRQPQHF.

The chain uses TRBV13 and TRBJ2-1; tentative D call: TRBD2 (5 bases). Germline values: CDR1 PRHDT, CDR2 FYEKMQ (reference sequence). V gave up 4 bases and J gave up 5 bases, with 15 bases separating them. This CDR3 contains 15 residues. The CDR3 loop reads CASSYRKGSDNEQFF. The CDR3 DNA reads as TGTGCCAGCAGCTATAGGAAAGGGAGCGACAATGAGCAGTTCTTC.

The V call is TRBV9, the J call TRBJ2-1; the match to TRBD1 covers 8 bases. This CDR3 has 16 residues. The J segment lost 0 bases and the V segment lost 1 base, leaving 3 bases of the junction unmatched. CDR1 is SGDLS and CDR2 is YYNGEE in the germline V gene. As DNA, the CDR3 is TGTGCCAGCAGCGTATCCGGGACAGGCTCCTACAATGAGCAGTTCTTC. Translation gives CASSVSGTGSYNEQFF.

This chain uses TRBV19 with TRBJ1-2; the match to TRBD1 covers 8 bases. J gave up 3 bases and V 8 bases, and 26 bases lay outside the gene matches. Germline CDR1 reads LNHDA; CDR2 reads SQIVND (reference sequence). This CDR3 has 20 residues. This CDR3 is CASPLLLYARGQGDDYGYTF. CDR3 in DNA: TGTGCCAGTCCGCTCCTACTTTACGCCAGGGGGCAGGGAGATGACTATGGCTACACCTTC.

The chain employs TRBV28 and TRBJ2-7; 10 positions agree with TRBD2. CDR1 is MDHEN, CDR2 SYDVKM, per germline. CDR3 length: 15 amino acids. The ends lost 4 bases at V and 6 bases at J; junction bases unmatched: 9. Here the CDR3 reads CASSSHSGRPPEQYF. CDR3 sequence (DNA): TGTGCCAGCAGTTCCCATAGCGGGAGGCCACCCGAGCAGTACTTC.

This chain joins TRBV2 and TRBJ1-5, with 9 bases fitting TRBD1. The CDR3 is 13 residues long. The ends lost 5 bases at V and 5 bases at J; junction bases unmatched: 1. Germline assignment: CDR1 SNHLY and CDR2 FYNNEI. CDR3 loop: CASSTGGDQPQHF. The CDR3 nucleotides read TGTGCCAGCAGTACAGGGGGCGATCAGCCCCAGCATTTT.

The V call is TRBV7-9, the J call TRBJ2-7; 7 bases fit TRBD2. This CDR3 contains 13 residues. With V trimmed by 8 bases and J by 4 bases, 8 bases remained unmatched. CDR1 is SEHNR, CDR2 FQNEAQ, per germline (reference sequence). The CDR3 DNA reads TGTGCCAGCGCTGGGACTAATACTTACGAGCAGTACTTC. Translation gives CASAGTNTYEQYF. The entire variable domain, with the rest obtained from reference TRBV7-9 and TRBJ2-7, is as follows: DTGVSQNPRHKITKRGQNVTFRCDPISEHNRLYWYRQTLGQGPEFLTYFQNEAQLEKSRLLSDRFSAERPKGSFSTLEIQRTEQGDSAMYLCASAGTNTYEQYFGPGTRLTVT.

The rearrangement uses TRBV24-1 and TRBJ2-5, with 8 bases identical to TRBD2. The V gene's germline CDR1 is KGHDR and CDR2 SFDVKD. The CDR3 extends over 13 amino acids. V was clipped by 9 bases and J by 5 bases; unmatched bases: 7. The CDR3: CATSTGGVETQYF. The CDR3, as DNA: TGTGCCACCTCCACGGGGGGGGTGGAGACCCAGTACTTC.

The rearrangement links TRBV12-5 to TRBJ2-5, with D unresolved. The ends were cut back, 4 bases at V and 5 bases at J, with 8 bases in the middle. Germline V gene sequence: CDR1 LGHNT, CDR2 FRNRAP. The CDR3 totals 12 residues. The CDR3 is CASGSYGETQYF. The CDR3 nucleotides are TGTGCTAGTGGTTCGTACGGGGAGACCCAGTACTTC.

The chain carries TRBV3-1 (or the pseudogene TRBV3-2) and TRBJ2-7; 7 bases agree with TRBD1. The germline V gene has CDR1 LGHDT and CDR2 YNNKEL (reference sequence). The CDR3 has 12 residues. V lost 4 bases and J lost 7; bases outside the gene matches: 4. The CDR3 protein is CASSLQGSEQYF. The CDR3 bases are TGTGCCAGCAGCCTACAGGGGAGTGAGCAGTACTTC.